The clone carrying this TCR beta chain was seen more than once but under ten times. Its specificity is unknown. The record originates from a study of CD8 T cells in ankylosing spondylitis. Study-wide points: Fewer than 10 highly homologous variants made up a TCR beta motif that seemed to typify ankylosing spondylitis blood.

TCRdb re-analysed the 5' RACE reads in MiXCR, keeping a single row per CDR3 protein. Here the sample spans about 500,000 distinct CDR3 sequences, about 13% being singletons. Sequencing was performed on blood, either unsorted or a sorted T cell fraction (not recorded which). The TCR was taken from a male donor with ankylosing spondylitis.

This chain's CDR3 is CASSQDPRDWVGEQFF. CDR3 in DNA: TGCGCCAGCAGCCAAGATCCTAGAGACTGGGTAGGTGAGCAGTTCTTC. The V and J genes are TRBV4-1 and TRBJ2-1; D is ambiguous. V was cut by 0 bases and J by 9 bases, with 18 bases left in between. The CDR3 contains 16 residues. Germline CDR1 and CDR2: MGHRA and YSYEKL.